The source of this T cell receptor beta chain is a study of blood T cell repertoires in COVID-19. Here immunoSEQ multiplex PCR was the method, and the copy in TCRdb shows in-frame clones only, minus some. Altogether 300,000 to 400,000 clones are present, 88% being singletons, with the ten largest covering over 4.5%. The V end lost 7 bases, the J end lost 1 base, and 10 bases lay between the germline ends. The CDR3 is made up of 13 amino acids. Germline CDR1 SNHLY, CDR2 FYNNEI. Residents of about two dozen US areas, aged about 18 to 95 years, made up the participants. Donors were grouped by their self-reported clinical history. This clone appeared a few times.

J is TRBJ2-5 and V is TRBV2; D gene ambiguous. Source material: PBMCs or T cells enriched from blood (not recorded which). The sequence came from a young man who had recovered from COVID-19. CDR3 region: CASTAQPQETQYF. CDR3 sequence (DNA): TGTGCCAGCACAGCGCAGCCCCAAGAGACCCAGTACTTC.